The 11 T cell receptor beta chains below come from one sample, sequenced in a study of T cell clonotyping in hematopoietic cell transplantation (dated by TCRdb to the early 2020s). Library method: the immunoSEQ multiplex PCR assay. TCRdb provides this immuneACCESS table in a form limited to in-frame rearrangements. Some clones are lacking; in checked studies, under half of them reflect an unresolved V gene, and why the rest are absent is not known. The sample data list under 9,000 clones, and about 69% of these were observed just once. 22% of the sample goes to the ten largest clones. The time point label on this specimen signifies: 100 days after allo-HCT. Sequenced here: peripheral blood mononuclear cells, sampled 100 days after allogeneic stem cell transplant. The receptors were gathered from a male patient aged 60-69 years who had an allogeneic stem cell transplant from an unrelated donor, so the T cells may come from the graft donor. Some clones in this sample may be carry-over from other donors' samples.

This chain joins TRBV28 and TRBJ2-7; a weak D match, TRBD2 (8 bases). V dropped 4 bases and J dropped 5 bases, with 21 bases sitting between them. Looked up from germline, CDR1 is MDHEN and CDR2 is SYDVKM. The CDR3 consists of 16 residues. CDR3 DNA: TGTGCCAGCAGTTCGGGAGGGGGCGTTATGGTCCACGAGCAGTACTTC. Residues: CASSSGGGVMVHEQYF.

The rearrangement uses TRBV7-3 and TRBJ1-1, with D hard to call. Germline V gene sequence: CDR1 SGHTA, CDR2 FQGTGA. The V end lost 1 base, the J end lost 7 bases, and 10 bases lay between the germline ends. This CDR3 is built from 13 residues. CDR3 DNA: TGTGCCAGCAGCTTAAATTTTGATGGTGAAGCTTTCTTT. Its protein is CASSLNFDGEAFF.

The chain joins TRBV4-2 to TRBJ2-6, with D perhaps matching TRBD2 (6 bases). The CDR3 extends over 16 amino acids. V was trimmed by 7 bases and J by 2 bases, leaving 15 bases between them. CDR1 and CDR2 from the germline V gene are LGHNA and YNFKEQ. The CDR3 DNA reads TGTGCCAGCACGGGGGACTCTTTCGCTGGGGCCAACGTCCTGACTTTC. The encoded protein is CASTGDSFAGANVLTF.

This chain connects TRBV11-3 to TRBJ2-1; 13 positions match TRBD2. The V gene end was trimmed by 5 bases and the J gene end by 8 bases; junction bases not matched to a gene: 9. The length of the CDR3 is 16 residues. From germline, CDR1 is SGHNT and CDR2 YENEEA. CDR3 sequence reads: CASSPQLAGGPDEQFF. The CDR3 nucleotides read TGTGCCAGCAGCCCCCAACTAGCGGGGGGGCCAGATGAGCAGTTCTTC.

The chain couples TRBV30 to TRBJ1-2; D is ambiguous. With 0 bases removed from V and 4 bases from J, the gap between germline ends came to 9 bases. CDR3 length: 13 amino acids. Germline loops: CDR1 GTSNPN, CDR2 SVGIG (reference sequence). The CDR3 is CAWSVGPGYGYTF. Written as DNA, the CDR3 is TGTGCCTGGAGTGTAGGCCCGGGCTATGGCTACACCTTC.

The V and J genes are TRBV7-2 and TRBJ1-1; 7 positions match TRBD1. V was pared by 5 bases and J by 10 bases, with 10 bases of the junction left unmatched. Germline CDR1 reads SGHTA; CDR2 reads FQGNSA. This CDR3 region has 13 residues. This CDR3 is CASSLNPTGLAFF. CDR3 DNA: TGTGCCAGCAGCCTAAACCCGACAGGGCTAGCTTTCTTT. The whole variable domain, remainder taken from reference TRBV7-2 and TRBJ1-1, is GAGVSQSPSNKVTEKGKDVELRCDPISGHTALYWYRQSLGQGLEFLIYFQGNSAPDKSGLPSDRFSAERTGGSVSTLTIQRTQQEDSAVYLCASSLNPTGLAFFGQGTRLTVV.

CDR3 sequence: CASSSFSTGVPNYGYTF. CDR3 nucleotide sequence: TGTGCCAGCAGCTCGTTCTCCACAGGGGTACCTAACTATGGCTACACCTTC. The chain joins TRBV7-3 to TRBJ1-2, with 7 bases identical to TRBD1. J was trimmed by 0 bases and V by 4 bases; bases with no gene match: 11. CDR1 is SGHTA and CDR2 is FQGTGA in the germline V gene. The CDR3 runs to 17 residues.

The chain has TRBV30 and TRBJ1-2; no reliable D call. The V and J ends lost 0 bases and 8 bases respectively, with 13 bases between them. Looked up from germline, CDR1 is GTSNPN and CDR2 is SVGIG (reference sequence). The CDR3 sequence is 13 residues long. Written as DNA, the CDR3 is TGTGCCTGGAGTGTACCCCCCCTCGGGGGCTACACCTTC. It codes for CAWSVPPLGGYTF.

This clone was detected only once. This chain links TRBV9 with TRBJ2-2, with 10 bases fitting TRBD1. The CDR3 is 14 amino acids. With 5 bases clipped from V and 4 bases from J, the junction kept 2 bases outside the gene matches. The germline V gene encodes CDR1 SGDLS and CDR2 YYNGEE. The CDR3 loop reads CASRDRGTTGELFF. The CDR3 coding sequence is TGTGCCAGCAGGGACAGGGGGACCACCGGGGAGCTGTTTTTT.

The chain has TRBV6-4 and TRBJ2-7; the D call may be TRBD1 or TRBD2 (5 bases each). This CDR3 contains 13 residues. Germline lookup yields CDR1 MRHNA and CDR2 SNTAGT. V dropped 3 bases and J dropped 5 bases, with 11 bases sitting between them. The CDR3 nucleotides read TGTGCCAGCAGTGAAGAGGGGTGGGACGAGCAGTACTTC. It is translated as CASSEEGWDEQYF.

This clone was seen more than once but under ten times. This chain uses TRBV18 with TRBJ1-4; D is possibly TRBD1 (5 bases). Germline-derived CDR1 and CDR2 are KGHSH and LQKENI. The V gene lost 2 bases and the J gene lost 8 bases, with 12 bases spanning the gap. The CDR3 is 14 residues long. For the CDR3, the DNA is TGTGCCAGCTCACCATTCTGGACACTAGAAAAACTGTTTTTT. Amino acid sequence: CASSPFWTLEKLFF.